This T cell receptor beta chain appears in the sequencing data of a study of T cell clonotyping in hematopoietic cell transplantation. General study results and limits: After transplant, recipient diversity fell while pathologically expanded clonotypes grew through day 180. No sorting was done, leaving CD4 and CD8 contributions mixed. Higher Inverse Simpson Index values in graft donor and pretransplant recipient predicted broader posttransplant TCR diversity.

The count of this clone is one. The antigen is undetermined. The protocol was immunoSEQ multiplex PCR, while the TCRdb copy is restricted to in-frame clones and leaves out a portion. The sample records 9,000 or so clones, almost 85% being singletons. The CDR3 has 14 residues. V lost 3 bases and J lost 5, with 11 bases in between. Germline assignment: CDR1 LNHDA and CDR2 SQIVND (reference sequence). Recipient blood drawn about 28 days pretransplant and days 30, 100, 180 after. This specimen consisted of PBMCs, obtained 180 days after allogeneic stem cell transplant. This clonotype originated in a female patient between 30 and 39 years old who had an allogeneic stem cell transplant, so the T cells may come from the graft donor. Some clones in this sample may be carry-over from other donors' samples. The rearrangement links TRBV19 to TRBJ1-5; no definite D call. The CDR3 protein is CASSMVQNYQPQHF. CDR3 nucleotides: TGTGCCAGTAGTATGGTACAAAACTATCAGCCCCAGCATTTT.